This T cell receptor beta chain was sequenced during a study of blood T cells in healthy people across ages (dated by TCRdb to the mid-2010s). In the study overall: In model experiments, template switching captured about one uniquely barcoded TCR beta cDNA molecule for every two T cells. To track age-related changes in TCR beta repertoire diversity, the study relied on deep sequencing normalized with unique cDNA molecular identifiers. To avoid experimental bias, donors of different ages were randomly spread across the sequencing lanes. The donors were divided into four age groups: young (average approximately 16 years), middle-aged (about 39), aged (approximately 62) and long-lived (roughly 88). Using the same blood draw, the study looked at two additional independent replicas of 1 million unique cDNA reads for two donors, one aged 18 to 29 and the other aged 80 or older.

V is pruned by 5 bases and J by 4 bases, leaving 3 bases of the junction without a gene match. As encoded in the germline V gene, CDR1 is MNHEY while CDR2 is SVGEGT. The CDR3 numbers 15 residues from cysteine through phenylalanine. This entry keeps only the CDR3 DNA: 45 bases, framed from base 1. The method was 5' RACE. The reads were generated on an Illumina HiSeq 2500. A second about 6 to 11 cycle PCR used a sample-barcoded 5' primer and a J-beta primer mix. A template-switch 5' adaptor carrying 12 random nucleotides introduced a unique molecular identifier onto each TCR beta cDNA molecule. At least 2.5 million CDR3-containing paired-end reads were obtained from each sample. All of the RNA was converted into first-strand cDNA using the Mint cDNA synthesis kit, with a TRBC-specific oligonucleotide serving as the primer. Following uracil-DNA glycosylase treatment, a first 18-cycle PCR with universal primers M1SS and BC2_uni_R was performed on all cDNA. In the original analysis: For normalization, 1 million high-quality reads, each with a distinct molecular identifier, were randomly selected from each sample. Instead of being binned into consensus sequences, reads that shared molecular identifiers were thrown out. MiTCR, with a Q25 quality threshold and the strictest error-elimination algorithm, was used for CDR3 identification, clonotype clustering and error correction. A nonparametric unseen species model with Euler transformation was used to estimate lower-bound total TCR beta diversity. TCRdb trimmed public reads at Q25 via fastp, called clones via MiXCR and kept in-frame beta chains. Records with the same CDR3 protein are collapsed into one entry carrying the most frequent genes and DNA. The V and J calls reflect TCRdb's pipeline rather than the authors' work. The sample records approximately 770,000 distinct CDR3 sequences, roughly 60% of which are singletons. About 20% of the sample lies in the top ten.

Donors were 30 to 45 systemically healthy Caucasian individuals from Russia aged 6 to 90 years. Approximately 9.3 milliliters of peripheral blood were collected from each donor into EDTA-treated Vacutainer tubes. Ficoll-Paque density-gradient centrifugation was used to isolate PBMCs, with at least 6.5 million per sample. Total RNA, at least 6 micrograms per sample, was extracted from PBMCs with Trizol reagent. Naive CD45RAhigh/CD27high T cell percentages were measured by flow cytometry on a PBMC aliquot from every donor. General findings and caveats noted by the study authors: Compared with the aged group, more naive CD4+ T cells, fewer expanded clones and increased TCR diversity were shown by the long-lived group, suggesting age selection. As age increased, observed TCR beta diversity per million T cells dropped in a roughly linear way, and a significant reduction was already evident by age 40. Since profiling was done on bulk unsorted PBMCs, naive and antigen-experienced compartments could not be conclusively compared. Estimates of total diversity from one million sequenced T cells were regarded as lower bounds and underestimates. Because donor CMV infection status was unknown, age-related changes in expanded clonotypes were potentially confounded. Observed TCR beta diversity correlated strongly with the percentage of naive T cells measured by flow cytometry.

About this clonotype itself: Its antigen is unknown. No quality values exist for individual bases; no much larger clone is one base distant.

The chain joins TRBV6-2 or TRBV6-3 to TRBJ2-3, and 13 junction bases match TRBD2. Sequencing was performed on blood. The source of this sequence is a man aged 25 to 40 in good health. In nucleotides, the sequence is TGTGCCAGCAGTAGGACTAGCGGGAGTTCAGATACGCAGTATTTT. The translation is CASSRTSGSSDTQYF.